These 13 T cell receptor beta chains share one sample of origin, sequenced in a study of blood T cell repertoires in COVID-19. Using immunoSEQ multiplex PCR, the repertoire was profiled, and TCRdb retains in-frame clones only, with some absent. The table has about 230,000 clones, over 80% seen once. Sequenced: peripheral blood. The receptor set was obtained from a woman in her sixties or seventies with active or convalescent COVID-19.

This clone is a singleton in its sample. The chain uses TRBV11-2 and TRBJ2-5; 7 bases match TRBD2. The CDR3 contains 18 residues. In germline, CDR1 is SGHAT, CDR2 FQNNGV. J gave up 7 bases and V 3 bases, and 20 bases lay outside the gene matches. The CDR3 sequence: CASSFKLAVREWGRTQYF. The CDR3 bases are TGTGCCAGCAGCTTTAAGCTGGCTGTGCGGGAGTGGGGGAGGACCCAGTACTTC.

The CDR3 loop reads CASSPGASGTAGGTDTQYF. The CDR3 DNA follows: TGTGCCAGCAGCCCCGGGGCTAGCGGTACCGCCGGGGGCACAGATACGCAGTATTTT. The chain joins TRBV9 to TRBJ2-3, with 7 bases matching TRBD2. This CDR3 spans 19 amino acids. Germline CDR1 and CDR2: SGDLS and YYNGEE. V was clipped by 4 bases and J by 1 base; unmatched bases: 18.

The chain employs TRBV6-5 and TRBJ2-7, with a weak D call TRBD1 (5 bases). Germline V gene lookup returns CDR1 MNHEY and CDR2 SVGAGI. The V and J ends lost 2 bases and 3 bases respectively, with 11 bases between them. This CDR3 contains 14 residues. DNA for the CDR3: TGTGCCAGCAGTTACCAGGGCCTTAGCTACGAGCAGTACTTC. Amino acid sequence: CASSYQGLSYEQYF.

The rearrangement joins TRBV30 to TRBJ2-5, with 7 bases identical to TRBD2. The CDR3 is made up of 16 amino acids. Germline lookup yields CDR1 GTSNPN and CDR2 SVGIG (reference sequence). Trimming took 1 base from V and 5 from J; bases not matched to a gene: 13. DNA of the CDR3: TGTGCCTGGAGTGATGCGGGGCTAGCGGTGGGGGAGACCCAGTACTTC. Encoded protein: CAWSDAGLAVGETQYF.

This chain links TRBV19 with TRBJ2-2, with D maybe TRBD1 (5 bases). The V and J ends lost 6 bases and 6 bases respectively, with 11 bases between them. The CDR3 totals 13 residues. Germline CDR1 reads LNHDA; CDR2 reads SQIVND (reference sequence). The CDR3 sequence: CASSQPGSGELFF. Written as DNA, the CDR3 is TGTGCCAGTAGCCAACCAGGGTCCGGGGAGCTGTTTTTT.

This chain links TRBV27 with TRBJ2-7, with 11 bases matching TRBD1. J was trimmed by 7 bases and V by 5 bases; bases with no gene match: 7. This CDR3 contains 14 residues. CDR1 is MNHEY, CDR2 SMNVEV, per germline (reference sequence). CDR3 bases: TGTGCCAGCAGTCGCTGGACAGGGGGCGAGGAGCAGTACTTC. Translating gives CASSRWTGGEEQYF.

The chain links TRBV11-2 to TRBJ2-5; tentative D call: TRBD2 (6 bases). CDR1 SGHAT and CDR2 FQNNGV come from the germline V gene. Deletions cut 6 bases from V and 2 bases from J, with 13 bases between. The CDR3 consists of 14 residues. Here the CDR3 reads CASSRSGPQETQYF. CDR3 coding DNA: TGTGCCAGCAGTCGGAGCGGGCCACAAGAGACCCAGTACTTC.

The chain uses TRBV5-1 and TRBJ2-2; 9 positions match TRBD1. With 9 bases clipped from V and 3 bases from J, the junction kept 9 bases outside the gene matches. Germline CDR1 SGHRS, CDR2 YFSETQ. The CDR3 length is 15 residues. The CDR3 DNA sequence: TGCGCCACCCCTCGACAGGGGGACGACACCGGGGAGCTGTTTTTT. Translation: CATPRQGDDTGELFF.

This clone has more than one count but fewer than ten. The V call is TRBV28, the J call TRBJ1-5, with 10 bases fitting TRBD1. The CDR3 covers 19 residues. Germline lookup yields CDR1 MDHEN and CDR2 SYDVKM. J gave up 0 bases and V 3 bases, and 11 bases lay outside the gene matches. The CDR3 region is CASSFPARQGADSNQPQHF. CDR3 in DNA: TGTGCCAGCAGTTTCCCCGCCCGACAGGGGGCCGATAGCAATCAGCCCCAGCATTTT.

The chain combines TRBV5-1 with TRBJ1-4, with 9 bases matching TRBD1. The V gene's germline CDR1 is SGHRS and CDR2 YFSETQ. V dropped 4 bases and J dropped 3; count of bases not matched to a gene: 7. The length of the CDR3 is 16 residues. CDR3 DNA sequence: TGCGCCAGCAGCACACAGGGGGCTGGAGCTAATGAAAAACTGTTTTTT. Protein: CASSTQGAGANEKLFF.

The rearrangement uses TRBV20-1 and TRBJ1-5, with 9 nucleotides matching TRBD1. After removal of 6 bases from V and 7 bases from J, the junction contained 1 base not matched to a gene. The germline gives CDR1 DFQATT, CDR2 SNEGSKA (reference sequence). This CDR3 is built from 11 residues. The CDR3 region has the DNA TGCAGTGCCACAGGGGGCCAGCCCCAGCATTTT. As protein: CSATGGQPQHF.

The chain combines TRBV24-1 with TRBJ2-3; D is ambiguous. Germline V gives CDR1 KGHDR, CDR2 SFDVKD. The CDR3 loop spans 13 amino acids. The germline V and J ends were trimmed by 3 bases and 4 bases, with 7 bases remaining between them. The CDR3 here is CATSDRVSDTQYF. DNA for the CDR3: TGTGCCACCAGTGATCGGGTTTCAGATACGCAGTATTTT.

The J gene is TRBJ2-2, the V gene TRBV5-5; TRBD2 might be the D (6 bases). This CDR3 is built from 16 residues. V was shortened by 7 bases and J by 1 base, with 17 bases between the two germline ends. Germline loops: CDR1 SGHKS, CDR2 YYEKEE (reference sequence). CDR3 DNA: TGTGCCAGCGGCCCCCCCGGGACTCTGAACACCGGGGAGCTGTTTTTT. This codes for CASGPPGTLNTGELFF.